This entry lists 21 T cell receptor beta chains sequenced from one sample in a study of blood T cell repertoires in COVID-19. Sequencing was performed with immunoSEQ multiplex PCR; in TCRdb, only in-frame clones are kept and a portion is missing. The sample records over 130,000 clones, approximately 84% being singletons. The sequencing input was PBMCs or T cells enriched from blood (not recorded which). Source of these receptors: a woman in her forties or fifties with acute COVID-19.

The CDR3 DNA reads as TGCAGCGTTGAACCGTCCCCCTTCGCTGAAGCTTTCTTT. This codes for CSVEPSPFAEAFF. V and J are TRBV29-1 and TRBJ1-1; no reliable D call. The CDR3 is made up of 13 amino acids. V gave up 2 bases and J gave up 6 bases, with 13 bases separating them. Germline values: CDR1 SQVTM, CDR2 ANQGSEA.

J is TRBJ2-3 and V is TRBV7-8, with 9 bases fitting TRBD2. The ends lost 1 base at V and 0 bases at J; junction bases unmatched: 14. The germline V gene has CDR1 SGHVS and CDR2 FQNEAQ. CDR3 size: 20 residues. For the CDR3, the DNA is TGTGCCAGCAGCTTAGTTTATTATGCGAGGACTAGCGCTAGCACAGATACGCAGTATTTT. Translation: CASSLVYYARTSASTDTQYF. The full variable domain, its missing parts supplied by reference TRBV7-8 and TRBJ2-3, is GAGVSQSPRYKVAKRGQDVALRCDPISGHVSLFWYQQALGQGPEFLTYFQNEAQLDKSGLPSDRFFAERPEGSVSTLKIQRTQQEDSAVYLCASSLVYYARTSASTDTQYFGPGTRLTVL.

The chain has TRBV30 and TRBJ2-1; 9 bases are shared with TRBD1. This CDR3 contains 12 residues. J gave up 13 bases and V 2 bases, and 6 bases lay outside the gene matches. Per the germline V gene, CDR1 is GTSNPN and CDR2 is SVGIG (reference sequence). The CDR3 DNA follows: TGTGCCTGGAGTAGAGACAGGGGGTTCCAGTTCTTC. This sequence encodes CAWSRDRGFQFF.

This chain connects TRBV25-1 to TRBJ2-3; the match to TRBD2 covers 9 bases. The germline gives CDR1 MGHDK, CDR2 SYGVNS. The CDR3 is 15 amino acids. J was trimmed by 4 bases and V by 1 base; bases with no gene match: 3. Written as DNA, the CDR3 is TGTGCCAGCAGTGAATGGGGCGGGAGGGCAGATACGCAGTATTTT. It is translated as CASSEWGGRADTQYF.

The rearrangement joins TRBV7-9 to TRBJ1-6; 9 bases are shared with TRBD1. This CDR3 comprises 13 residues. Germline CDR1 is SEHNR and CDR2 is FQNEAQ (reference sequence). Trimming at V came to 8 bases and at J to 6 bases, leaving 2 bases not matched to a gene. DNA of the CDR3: TGTGCCAGCTCGGGACAGGGTAATTCACCCCTCCACTTT. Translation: CASSGQGNSPLHF.

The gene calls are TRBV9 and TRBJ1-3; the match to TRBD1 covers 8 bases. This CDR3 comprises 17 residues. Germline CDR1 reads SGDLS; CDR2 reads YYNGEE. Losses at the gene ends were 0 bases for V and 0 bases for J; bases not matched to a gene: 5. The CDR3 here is CASSVAGQATSGNTIYF. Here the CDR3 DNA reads TGTGCCAGCAGCGTAGCGGGACAGGCGACCTCTGGAAACACCATATATTTT.

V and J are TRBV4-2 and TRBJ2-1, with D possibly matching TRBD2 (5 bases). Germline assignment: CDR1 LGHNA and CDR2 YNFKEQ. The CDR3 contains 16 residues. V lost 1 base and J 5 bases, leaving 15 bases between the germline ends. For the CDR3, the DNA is TGTGCCAGCAGCCAAGTCGGCGGAGGAACGGACAATGAGCAGTTCTTC. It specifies CASSQVGGGTDNEQFF.

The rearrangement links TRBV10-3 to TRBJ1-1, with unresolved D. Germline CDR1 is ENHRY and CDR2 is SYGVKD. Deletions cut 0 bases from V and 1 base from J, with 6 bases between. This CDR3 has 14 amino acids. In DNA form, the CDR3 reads TGTGCCATCAGTGAGTCAATCAGGAACACTGAAGCTTTCTTT. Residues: CAISESIRNTEAFF.

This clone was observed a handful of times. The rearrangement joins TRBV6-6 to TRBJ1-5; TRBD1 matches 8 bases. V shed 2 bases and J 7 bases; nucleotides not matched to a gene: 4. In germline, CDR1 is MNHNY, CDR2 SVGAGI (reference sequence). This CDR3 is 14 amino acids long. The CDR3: CASSYGTGGQPQHF. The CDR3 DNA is TGTGCCAGCAGTTACGGAACAGGGGGACAGCCCCAGCATTTT.

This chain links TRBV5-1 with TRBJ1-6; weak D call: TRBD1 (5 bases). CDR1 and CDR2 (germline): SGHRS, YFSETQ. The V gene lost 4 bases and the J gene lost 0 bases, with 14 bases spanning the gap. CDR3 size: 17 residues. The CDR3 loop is CASSATAPSSYNSPLHF. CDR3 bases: TGCGCCAGCAGCGCGACAGCGCCTAGCTCCTATAATTCACCCCTCCACTTT.

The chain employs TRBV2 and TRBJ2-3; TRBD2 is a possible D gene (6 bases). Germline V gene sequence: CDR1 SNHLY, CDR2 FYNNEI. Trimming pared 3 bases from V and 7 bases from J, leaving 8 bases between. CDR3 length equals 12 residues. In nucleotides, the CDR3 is TGTGCCAGCAGTGAGCGGGGACATACGCAGTATTTT. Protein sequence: CASSERGHTQYF.

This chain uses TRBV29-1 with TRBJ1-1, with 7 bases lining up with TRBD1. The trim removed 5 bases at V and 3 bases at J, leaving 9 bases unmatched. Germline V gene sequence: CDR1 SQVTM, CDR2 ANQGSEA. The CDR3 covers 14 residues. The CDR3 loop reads CSVYEVRGDTEAFF. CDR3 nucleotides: TGCAGCGTTTACGAAGTCAGGGGGGACACTGAAGCTTTCTTT.

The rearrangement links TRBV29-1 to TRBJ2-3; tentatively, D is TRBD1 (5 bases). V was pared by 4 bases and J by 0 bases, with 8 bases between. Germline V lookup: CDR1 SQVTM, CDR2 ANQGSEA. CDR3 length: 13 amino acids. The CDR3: CSVGGSSTDTQYF. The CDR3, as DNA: TGCAGCGTTGGGGGCTCTAGCACAGATACGCAGTATTTT.

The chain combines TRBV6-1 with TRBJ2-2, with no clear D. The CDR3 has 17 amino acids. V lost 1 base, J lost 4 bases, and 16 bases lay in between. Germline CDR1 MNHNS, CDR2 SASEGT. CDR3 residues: CASSEGRLVATTGELFF. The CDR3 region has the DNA TGTGCCAGCAGTGAAGGTCGATTAGTTGCCACCACCGGGGAGCTGTTTTTT.

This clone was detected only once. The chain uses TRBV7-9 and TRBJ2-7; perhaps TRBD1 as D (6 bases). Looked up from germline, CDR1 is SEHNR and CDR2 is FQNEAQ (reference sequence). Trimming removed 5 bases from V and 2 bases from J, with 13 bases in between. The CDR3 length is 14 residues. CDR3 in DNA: TGTGCCAGCAGCGGGGGACACGAAACCTACGAGCAGTACTTC. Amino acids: CASSGGHETYEQYF.

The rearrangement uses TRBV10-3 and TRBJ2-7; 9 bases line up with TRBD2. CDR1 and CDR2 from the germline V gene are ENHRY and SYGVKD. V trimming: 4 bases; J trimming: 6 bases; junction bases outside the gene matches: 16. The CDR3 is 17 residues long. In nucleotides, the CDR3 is TGTGCCATCAGTGCTTCAGTCCGCGGCGGGAGGGCCTCCGAGCAGTACTTC. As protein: CAISASVRGGRASEQYF.

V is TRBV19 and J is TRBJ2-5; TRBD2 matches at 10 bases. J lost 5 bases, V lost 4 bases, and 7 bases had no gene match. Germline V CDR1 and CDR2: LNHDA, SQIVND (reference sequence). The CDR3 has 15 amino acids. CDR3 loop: CASSSSGRFWETQYF. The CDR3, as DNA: TGTGCCAGTAGTAGTAGCGGGAGGTTTTGGGAGACCCAGTACTTC.

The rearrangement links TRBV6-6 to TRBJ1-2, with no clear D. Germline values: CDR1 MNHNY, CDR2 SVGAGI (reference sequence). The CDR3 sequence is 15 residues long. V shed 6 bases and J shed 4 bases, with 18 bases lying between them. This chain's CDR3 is CASSSSPGNLYGYTF. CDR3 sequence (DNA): TGTGCCAGCAGCTCCTCCCCCGGGAACCTCTATGGCTACACCTTC.

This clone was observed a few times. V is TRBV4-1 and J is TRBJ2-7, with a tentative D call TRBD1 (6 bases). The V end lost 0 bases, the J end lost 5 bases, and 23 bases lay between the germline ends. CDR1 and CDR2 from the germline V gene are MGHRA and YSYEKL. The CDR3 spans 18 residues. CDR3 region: CASSQDQIRSGAGDEQYF. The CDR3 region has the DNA TGCGCCAGCAGCCAAGATCAAATCCGTTCAGGGGCTGGCGACGAGCAGTACTTC.

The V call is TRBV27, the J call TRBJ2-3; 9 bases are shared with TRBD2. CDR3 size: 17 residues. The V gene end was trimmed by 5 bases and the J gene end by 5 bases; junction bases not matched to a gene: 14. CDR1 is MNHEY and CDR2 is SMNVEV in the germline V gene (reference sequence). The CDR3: CASSMGGAGGPQDTQYF. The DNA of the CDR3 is TGTGCCAGCAGTATGGGCGGTGCGGGAGGGCCACAAGATACGCAGTATTTT.

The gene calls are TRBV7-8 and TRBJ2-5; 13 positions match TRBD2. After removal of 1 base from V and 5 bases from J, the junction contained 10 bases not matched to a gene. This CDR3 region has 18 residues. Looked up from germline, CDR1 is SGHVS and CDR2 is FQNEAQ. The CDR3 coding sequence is TGTGCCAGCAGCTTAGGCACCAGGACTAGCGGGAGTCGGGAGACCCAGTACTTC. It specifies CASSLGTRTSGSRETQYF.